This T cell receptor beta chain emerged from a study of early T cells in non-severe SARS-CoV-2 infection (dated by TCRdb to the early 2020s). Regarding the complete study: TCR sequencing used bulk RNA from unsorted whole blood, so alpha and beta chains could not be paired. Summary of the overall study and its limitations: VDJdb matching was skewed toward anti-spike CD8 responses and likely underestimated virus-specific expansions, missing private and CD4 specificities.

Library preparation used 5' RACE. Sequencing relied on a NextSeq 500. In the TCR library protocol, unique molecular identifiers were attached to individual cDNA molecules to correct for PCR bias and sequencing error. Sequencing covered both TCR alpha and beta chains, and within each sample the abundances of alpha and beta sequences were tightly co-correlated. In the authors' own workflow: Decombinator V4 was used to annotate TCR sequences for V gene, J gene and CDR3. TCRs were defined as expanded if a significant change between any two time points was detected under a Poisson model with p below 0.0001. TCR abundances were normalised to the total number of TCRs sequenced per sample and were expressed as counts per million. TRAV1-2 paired with TRAJ12, TRAJ20 or TRAJ33 defined MAIT TCRs, while TRAV10 paired with TRAJ18 defined iNKT TCRs. VDJdb, accessed on 1 November 2021, was searched for TCRs annotated for CMV, EBV and SARS-CoV-2, and TCRs annotated for more than one antigen were excluded. TCRdb's own reprocessing of the public reads used fastp at Q25 and MiXCR and kept productive beta chains. For every CDR3 protein sequence, its rows merge into one entry that carries the most common genes and DNA. The V and J calls were not made by the authors but by TCRdb's processing. The sample records approximately 71,000 distinct CDR3 sequences, roughly 13% of which are singletons. The ten largest make up about 14% of the sample.

Including the terminal cysteine and phenylalanine, the CDR3 comprises 15 residues. Just CDR3 DNA is preserved here, 45 bases in frame from base 1. The germline V gene gives CDR1 as SGHVS and CDR2 as FNYEAQ. The junction shows trimming of 1 base on V and 2 bases on J, plus 8 bases between the germline ends. A case-control design nested within a healthcare worker cohort in London, UK, was used, with weekly nasopharyngeal swab PCR tests and blood sampling performed. Healthcare workers were recruited between 23 and 31 March 2020, during the week of the UK lockdown, and were followed weekly for up to about 15 weeks. This clonotype has ten or more counts. Its antigen target is currently unknown. The sample holds no much larger clone one base away, and base qualities are not on file.

Sequences were obtained from whole blood. The sequence derives from an adult who was a healthcare worker with PCR-confirmed SARS-CoV-2 infection or an uninfected control (not recorded which). The sequence joins TRBV7-6 to TRBJ2-2, with the D gene too uncertain to name. The CDR3 reads CASSLGAGNTGELFF. In nucleotide form, the sequence is TGTGCCAGCAGCTTAGGGGCTGGAAACACCGGGGAGCTGTTTTTT.